This is a list of T cell receptor beta chains from one sample in a study of graft-versus-host responses after intestinal transplantation. These TCRs are of unknown antigen specificity. The method was immunoSEQ multiplex PCR; TCRdb's version includes in-frame clones alone and lacks a portion of them. The data show over 80,000 clones, 91% seen once. The sequenced sample was unstimulated CD4+ T cells sorted from spleen or lymph node cells, obtained before transplant. The source is a human donor who was the organ donor for an intestinal transplant. The CDR3 runs from the conserved cysteine through the conserved F or W. D genes are given only for firm matches. Only part of the rows carry a size: once, few, many, or a class if the clone is expanded.

d_gene: TRBD1; j_gene: TRBJ1-5; abundance: .; v_gene: TRBV18; CDR3aa: CASSLRQGKSNQPQHF; CDR3nt: TGTGCCAGCTCTCTTAGACAGGGGAAGAGCAATCAGCCCCAGCATTTT
d_gene: .; j_gene: TRBJ1-1; abundance: .; v_gene: TRBV6-6; CDR3aa: CASSYLSMNTEAFF; CDR3nt: TGTGCCAGCAGTTACCTGAGCATGAACACTGAAGCTTTCTTT
d_gene: TRBD2; j_gene: TRBJ2-1; abundance: .; v_gene: TRBV7-2; CDR3aa: CASSSLAGAYNGQFF; CDR3nt: TGTGCCAGCAGCAGTTTAGCGGGGGCCTACAATGGGCAGTTCTTC
d_gene: TRBD1; j_gene: TRBJ2-1; abundance: .; v_gene: TRBV9; CDR3aa: CASSYTGASYNEQFF; CDR3nt: TGTGCCAGCAGCTACACAGGGGCATCCTACAATGAGCAGTTCTTC
d_gene: TRBD1; j_gene: TRBJ2-3; abundance: .; v_gene: TRBV27; CDR3aa: CASSWGTVSTDTQYF; CDR3nt: TGTGCCAGCAGTTGGGGGACAGTGTCCACAGATACGCAGTATTTT
d_gene: .; j_gene: TRBJ2-2; abundance: .; v_gene: TRBV7-9; CDR3aa: CASSSGLPTGELFF; CDR3nt: TGTGCCAGCAGCTCCGGACTGCCAACCGGGGAGCTGTTTTTT
d_gene: .; j_gene: TRBJ2-7; abundance: few; v_gene: TRBV5-1; CDR3aa: CASSSSTPYEQYF; CDR3nt: TGCGCCAGCAGCTCTTCGACACCTTACGAGCAGTACTTC
d_gene: TRBD1; j_gene: TRBJ1-2; abundance: .; v_gene: TRBV27; CDR3aa: CASTPGQGILRGYTF; CDR3nt: TGTGCCAGCACCCCGGGACAGGGTATTTTGAGGGGCTACACCTTC
d_gene: .; j_gene: TRBJ2-7; abundance: .; v_gene: TRBV7-9; CDR3aa: CASSSTGYEQYF; CDR3nt: TGTGCCAGCAGCTCGACGGGCTACGAGCAGTACTTC
d_gene: .; j_gene: TRBJ1-3; abundance: .; v_gene: TRBV30; CDR3aa: CAWSVRRGPGNTIYF; CDR3nt: TGTGCCTGGAGTGTACGGAGGGGACCTGGAAACACCATATATTTT
d_gene: .; j_gene: TRBJ1-3; abundance: .; v_gene: TRBV30; CDR3aa: CAWSSQSHSGNTIYF; CDR3nt: TGTGCCTGGAGCTCGCAGTCGCACTCTGGAAACACCATATATTTT
d_gene: TRBD1; j_gene: TRBJ2-2; abundance: .; v_gene: TRBV29-1; CDR3aa: CSVARDRDTGELFF; CDR3nt: TGCAGCGTTGCCCGGGACAGAGACACCGGGGAGCTGTTTTTT
d_gene: .; j_gene: TRBJ2-2; abundance: .; v_gene: TRBV7-8; CDR3aa: CACSRTANTGELFF; CDR3nt: TGTGCCTGCTCGAGGACAGCGAACACCGGGGAGCTGTTTTTT
d_gene: TRBD2; j_gene: TRBJ2-1; abundance: .; v_gene: TRBV4-3; CDR3aa: CASSQDRRGGYNEQFF; CDR3nt: TGCGCCAGCAGCCAAGACCGCCGCGGGGGTTACAATGAGCAGTTCTTC
d_gene: TRBD1; j_gene: TRBJ2-5; abundance: few; v_gene: TRBV9; CDR3aa: CASSVDPGGETQYF; CDR3nt: TGTGCCAGCAGCGTAGATCCAGGGGGAGAGACCCAGTACTTC